The 32 T cell receptor beta chains given below trace back to one sample, sequenced in a study of T cell responses to AZD1222 COVID-19 vaccine. Only in-frame clones appear in the TCRdb table, and some are missing; sequencing was by immunoSEQ multiplex PCR. Altogether 120,000 or so clones are present, approximately 90% being singletons, with the ten largest covering over 8.5%. The sample in question was peripheral blood, obtained on day 0 of MenACWY control vaccination. All receptors derive from an adult in good health.

The J gene is TRBJ2-7, the V gene TRBV7-2; D is perhaps TRBD2 (6 bases). This CDR3 is built from 16 residues. CDR1 and CDR2 (germline): SGHTA, FQGNSA. Trimming cost V 1 base and J 4 bases, with 17 bases left between them. The DNA for the CDR3 is TGTGCCAGCAGCTTAGGTTGGGACTTACTCCTTTACGAGCAGTACTTC. Translating it yields CASSLGWDLLLYEQYF.

The CDR3 coding sequence is TGTGCCAGCAGCCAGACAGCGAACACTGAAGCTTTCTTT. Translation: CASSQTANTEAFF. The J gene is TRBJ1-1, the V gene TRBV3-1 (or the pseudogene TRBV3-2), with D possibly TRBD1 on 5 matching bases. The V end was cut by 3 bases, the J end by 1 base, with 6 bases between. Looked up from germline, CDR1 is LGHDT and CDR2 is YNNKEL (reference sequence). The CDR3 spans 13 residues.

The chain couples TRBV18 to TRBJ2-7; 10 bases agree with TRBD2. Germline loops: CDR1 KGHSH, CDR2 LQKENI. With 3 bases clipped from V and 6 bases from J, the junction kept 5 bases outside the gene matches. The CDR3 length is 14 residues. The CDR3 loop reads CASSPGLASTEQYF. DNA for the CDR3: TGTGCCAGCTCACCGGGACTAGCGAGTACCGAGCAGTACTTC.

This clone showed up just once. In DNA form, the CDR3 reads TGTGCCAGCAGGTGGACAGGGGAAAATCAGCCCCAGCATTTT. Protein: CASRWTGENQPQHF. The rearrangement uses TRBV2 and TRBJ1-5; 9 nucleotides match TRBD1. Germline V gene data show CDR1 as SNHLY and CDR2 as FYNNEI. With V trimmed by 6 bases and J by 4 bases, 4 bases remained unmatched. This CDR3 contains 14 residues.

The gene calls are TRBV29-1 and TRBJ2-3, with 14 bases matching TRBD2. Germline V gene lookup returns CDR1 SQVTM and CDR2 ANQGSEA. J gave up 1 base and V 8 bases, and 2 bases lay outside the gene matches. The CDR3 has 14 residues. DNA of the CDR3: TGCAGCTTGGGACTAGCGGGGGGCACAGATACGCAGTATTTT. It is translated as CSLGLAGGTDTQYF.

This clone has a single count. This chain joins TRBV9 and TRBJ2-6, with TRBD2 matching 16 bases. The V segment lost 4 bases and the J segment 1 base; nucleotides outside the gene matches: 14. The CDR3 consists of 22 residues. From germline, CDR1 is SGDLS and CDR2 YYNGEE. CDR3 in DNA: TGTGCCAGCAGCTCCCCCCTGGGACTAGCGGGAGGGCTTTTGTCTGGGGCCAACGTCCTGACTTTC. Translating it yields CASSSPLGLAGGLLSGANVLTF.

This rearrangement joins TRBV19 to TRBJ2-1; D is unclear. CDR1 is LNHDA and CDR2 is SQIVND in the germline V gene (reference sequence). The ends were cut back, 4 bases at V and 9 bases at J, with 4 bases in the middle. The CDR3 loop spans 10 amino acids. The CDR3: CASSNGEQFF. CDR3 DNA sequence: TGTGCCAGTAGTAACGGTGAGCAGTTCTTC.

J is TRBJ2-7 and V is TRBV11-1, with 8 bases aligning to TRBD1. Germline V gene data show CDR1 as SGHAT and CDR2 as FQDESV (reference sequence). The V gene end was trimmed by 3 bases and the J gene end by 1 base; junction bases not matched to a gene: 8. The CDR3 is 16 amino acids. The CDR3 nucleotides read TGTGCCAGCAGCTTCGGGACAGGCCCGGCGTCCTACGAGCAGTACTTC. This codes for CASSFGTGPASYEQYF. The whole variable domain, remainder taken from reference TRBV11-1 and TRBJ2-7, is EAEVAQSPRYKITEKSQAVAFWCDPISGHATLYWYRQILGQGPELLVQFQDESVVDDSQLPKDRFSAERLKGVDSTLKIQPAELGDSAMYLCASSFGTGPASYEQYFGPGTRLTVT.

This rearrangement joins TRBV6-2 or TRBV6-3 to TRBJ1-4, with 8 bases fitting TRBD1. The V segment lost 4 bases and the J segment 5 bases; nucleotides outside the gene matches: 6. The CDR3 loop spans 15 amino acids. Germline V gene data show CDR1 as MNHEY and CDR2 as SVGEGT. The CDR3 region has the DNA TGTGCCAGCAGTTCCCTCGGGACAGGCAATGAAAAACTGTTTTTT. Its protein product is CASSSLGTGNEKLFF.

This rearrangement joins TRBV7-2 to TRBJ2-7, with D uncertain. This CDR3 comprises 14 residues. V was trimmed by 1 base and J by 1 base, leaving 8 bases between them. Germline lookup yields CDR1 SGHTA and CDR2 FQGNSA. This CDR3 reads CASSLVQASYEQYF. The DNA for the CDR3 is TGTGCCAGCAGCTTAGTCCAGGCGTCCTACGAGCAGTACTTC.

The chain recombines TRBV7-9 with TRBJ2-7; TRBD1 might be the D (6 bases). Per germline, CDR1 SEHNR and CDR2 FQNEAQ (reference sequence). The CDR3 totals 15 residues. With 7 bases removed from V and 0 bases from J, the gap between germline ends came to 16 bases. The CDR3 spells CASTLGGPISYEQYF. In nucleotides, the CDR3 is TGTGCCAGCACACTAGGGGGACCGATCTCCTACGAGCAGTACTTC.

The gene calls are TRBV5-6 and TRBJ2-7; no reliable D call. V dropped 2 bases and J dropped 5 bases, with 20 bases sitting between them. From germline, CDR1 is SGHDT and CDR2 YYEEEE. The CDR3 extends over 16 amino acids. CDR3 sequence (DNA): TGTGCCAGCAGCTTTTCCGGCGCCCGCAGCCTCAACGAGCAGTACTTC. Protein: CASSFSGARSLNEQYF.

This chain joins TRBV18 and TRBJ1-1; D possibly corresponds to TRBD1 (6 bases). V was pared by 3 bases and J by 4 bases, with 12 bases between. Germline V gene sequence: CDR1 KGHSH, CDR2 LQKENI. The CDR3 has 14 residues. The CDR3 DNA sequence: TGTGCCAGCTCACCGAGACAGGAGAGCACTGAAGCTTTCTTT. Translating it yields CASSPRQESTEAFF.

The J gene is TRBJ2-2, the V gene TRBV11-2, with TRBD1 matching over 8 bases. Germline CDR1 SGHAT, CDR2 FQNNGV. J was trimmed by 6 bases and V by 3 bases; bases with no gene match: 6. This CDR3 is 15 amino acids long. The CDR3 bases are TGTGCCAGCAGCTTTGGACAGGGACTGCCCGGGGAGCTGTTTTTT. Translation: CASSFGQGLPGELFF. Based on the CDR3 plus reference TRBV11-2 and TRBJ2-2, the full variable domain is EAGVAQSPRYKIIEKRQSVAFWCNPISGHATLYWYQQILGQGPKLLIQFQNNGVVDDSQLPKDRFSAERLKGVDSTLKIQPAKLEDSAVYLCASSFGQGLPGELFFGEGSRLTVL.

This rearrangement joins TRBV28 to TRBJ1-2; no clear D gene. The length of the CDR3 is 17 residues. Trimming took 1 base from V and 8 from J, leaving 23 bases between them. Germline lookup yields CDR1 MDHEN and CDR2 SYDVKM. This chain's CDR3 is CASSLYPYVSGGGGYTF. Written as DNA, the CDR3 is TGTGCCAGCAGTTTATACCCCTATGTGTCAGGAGGAGGGGGCTACACCTTC.

The chain links TRBV11-3 to TRBJ1-1, with D perhaps matching TRBD1 (5 bases). CDR3 length: 12 residues. The germline V and J ends were trimmed by 10 bases and 3 bases, with 12 bases remaining between them. Germline CDR1 reads SGHNT; CDR2 reads YENEEA. As DNA, the CDR3 is TGTGCCACCAAAGGGGCTGACACTGAAGCTTTCTTT. Translating it yields CATKGADTEAFF.

The CDR3 loop reads CASSFNRLDTEAFF. The DNA for the CDR3 is TGCGCCAGCAGCTTTAACAGGCTTGACACTGAAGCTTTCTTT. The rearrangement links TRBV5-1 to TRBJ1-1, with a tentative D call TRBD1 (5 bases). Germline lookup yields CDR1 SGHRS and CDR2 YFSETQ. There are 14 residues in the CDR3. Trimming shortened V by 2 bases and J by 3 bases, and 11 bases separated the two germline ends.

V is TRBV2 and J is TRBJ2-1; D is ambiguous. The CDR3 contains 13 residues. The V end lost 6 bases, the J end lost 5 bases, and 11 bases lay between the germline ends. Germline V gives CDR1 SNHLY, CDR2 FYNNEI. CDR3 protein: CASSLGENNEQFF. The CDR3, as DNA: TGTGCCAGCAGCTTAGGAGAGAACAATGAGCAGTTCTTC.

V and J are TRBV6-5 and TRBJ2-7, with 7 bases matching TRBD1. The trim removed 1 base at V and 3 bases at J, leaving 9 bases unmatched. Per germline, CDR1 MNHEY and CDR2 SVGAGI. The CDR3 spans 16 residues. The chain's CDR3 is CASSYYPRQGVYEQYF. The DNA for the CDR3 is TGTGCCAGCAGTTACTATCCCAGACAGGGAGTCTACGAGCAGTACTTC.

The chain carries TRBV9 and TRBJ2-3; 10 nucleotides line up with TRBD2. Germline V gene sequence: CDR1 SGDLS, CDR2 YYNGEE. V lost 4 bases to trimming and J lost 4 bases; unmatched junction nucleotides: 3. The CDR3 runs 14 residues. The DNA for the CDR3 is TGTGCCAGCAGCCCCGGGACTAGCGCAGATACGCAGTATTTT. Translated, it gives CASSPGTSADTQYF.

A few counts support this clone. This chain uses TRBV7-3 with TRBJ2-5; the D gene is possibly TRBD1 (6 bases). Per germline, CDR1 SGHTA and CDR2 FQGTGA. The V gene lost 5 bases and the J gene lost 5 bases, with 15 bases spanning the gap. The CDR3 totals 14 residues. The CDR3 region is CASSRTGLGETQYF. The CDR3 coding sequence is TGTGCCAGCAGCCGAACAGGGTTGGGGGAGACCCAGTACTTC.

V and J are TRBV29-1 and TRBJ2-7, with 10 positions matching TRBD1. CDR1 and CDR2 from the germline V gene are SQVTM and ANQGSEA. This CDR3 has 17 amino acids. With 0 bases clipped from V and 4 bases from J, the junction kept 12 bases outside the gene matches. The CDR3 here is CSVEDPYAGTGAYEQYF. CDR3 bases: TGCAGCGTTGAAGACCCTTACGCCGGGACAGGGGCATACGAGCAGTACTTC.

This clone has only one observation. The V and J genes are TRBV11-2 and TRBJ2-5; 9 bases fit TRBD1. The ends lost 5 bases at V and 1 base at J; junction bases unmatched: 8. The CDR3 sequence is 16 residues long. In germline, CDR1 is SGHAT, CDR2 FQNNGV. The CDR3 DNA reads as TGTGCCAGCAGCGGACAGGGGAGGGGGGGCCAAGAGACCCAGTACTTC. Protein: CASSGQGRGGQETQYF.

The chain couples TRBV28 to TRBJ2-2; 10 bases fit TRBD2. After removal of 6 bases from V and 5 bases from J, the junction contained 9 bases not matched to a gene. There are 16 residues in the CDR3. The germline V gene has CDR1 MDHEN and CDR2 SYDVKM. Written as DNA, the CDR3 is TGTGCCAGCAGCCCCTGGGGTAGCGGGAGGACCGGGGAGCTGTTTTTT. This encodes CASSPWGSGRTGELFF. The variable domain in full, with the rest retrieved from reference TRBV28 and TRBJ2-2, is DVKVTQSSRYLVKRTGEKVFLECVQDMDHENMFWYRQDPGLGLRLIYFSYDVKMKEKGDIPEGYSVSREKKERFSLILESASTNQTSMYLCASSPWGSGRTGELFFGEGSRLTVL.

The rearrangement joins TRBV9 to TRBJ2-5; tentatively, D is TRBD1 or TRBD2 (5 bases each). Trimming took off 2 bases at V and 7 bases at J, with 21 bases between the two ends. In germline, CDR1 is SGDLS, CDR2 YYNGEE. The CDR3 runs 16 residues. The CDR3 loop reads CASSVLGVAQGSTQYF. The CDR3 DNA reads as TGTGCCAGCAGCGTGCTGGGGGTCGCTCAAGGATCGACCCAGTACTTC.

This chain joins TRBV2 and TRBJ1-3; D might be TRBD1 (6 bases). Germline CDR1 is SNHLY and CDR2 is FYNNEI. The CDR3 covers 14 residues. The V gene lost 2 bases and the J gene lost 4 bases, with 9 bases spanning the gap. In DNA, the CDR3 is TGTGCCAGCAGTGAACAAGGGGGAGGAAACACCATATATTTT. It specifies CASSEQGGGNTIYF.

V and J are TRBV11-3 and TRBJ2-3, with 11 bases that match TRBD2. Germline lookup yields CDR1 SGHNT and CDR2 YENEEA. There are 17 residues in the CDR3. J lost 4 bases, V lost 3 bases, and 9 bases had no gene match. CDR3 amino acids: CASSFLAGGLQADTQYF. The CDR3 bases are TGTGCCAGCAGCTTCCTAGCGGGAGGATTACAGGCAGATACGCAGTATTTT.

CDR3 sequence: CASSYSGGIGSYEQYF. In nucleotides, the CDR3 is TGTGCCAGCAGTTACTCTGGGGGAATCGGGTCCTACGAGCAGTACTTC. This chain uses TRBV6-5 with TRBJ2-7, with D tentatively TRBD1 or TRBD2 (5 bases each). The ends were cut back, 0 bases at V and 1 base at J, with 13 bases in the middle. The CDR3 has 16 residues. Germline CDR1 MNHEY, CDR2 SVGAGI.

The V call is TRBV7-8, the J call TRBJ2-1; 7 bases match TRBD1. Germline V CDR1 and CDR2: SGHVS, FQNEAQ. This CDR3 spans 17 amino acids. Trimming took 5 bases from V and 4 from J; bases not matched to a gene: 14. The DNA of the CDR3 is TGTGCCAGCAGCGCGCCAAATCGACAGGGCATTTACAATGAGCAGTTCTTC. It encodes CASSAPNRQGIYNEQFF.

The J gene is TRBJ2-1, the V gene TRBV5-1, with 11 nucleotides matching TRBD2. This CDR3 has 16 residues. J gave up 8 bases and V 0 bases, and 7 bases lay outside the gene matches. Germline-derived CDR1 and CDR2 are SGHRS and YFSETQ. CDR3 in amino acids: CASSLGLAGKTDEQFF. The CDR3 region has the DNA TGCGCCAGCAGCTTGGGACTAGCGGGAAAGACAGATGAGCAGTTCTTC.

The chain links TRBV6-5 to TRBJ1-2; tentatively, D is TRBD1 (5 bases). Looked up from germline, CDR1 is MNHEY and CDR2 is SVGAGI. V lost 8 bases and J lost 8, with 21 bases in between. There are 14 residues in the CDR3. This chain's CDR3 is CASSNGGDPLGYTF. As DNA, the CDR3 is TGTGCCAGCTCCAACGGGGGGGACCCACTCGGCTACACCTTC.

The genes are TRBV5-1 and TRBJ1-4; D unclear. This CDR3 spans 15 amino acids. Trimming pared 4 bases from V and 4 bases from J, leaving 14 bases between. In germline, CDR1 is SGHRS, CDR2 YFSETQ. DNA of the CDR3: TGCGCCAGCAGCAAGTCCGGGAAGGGTAATGAAAAACTGTTTTTT. It is translated as CASSKSGKGNEKLFF.